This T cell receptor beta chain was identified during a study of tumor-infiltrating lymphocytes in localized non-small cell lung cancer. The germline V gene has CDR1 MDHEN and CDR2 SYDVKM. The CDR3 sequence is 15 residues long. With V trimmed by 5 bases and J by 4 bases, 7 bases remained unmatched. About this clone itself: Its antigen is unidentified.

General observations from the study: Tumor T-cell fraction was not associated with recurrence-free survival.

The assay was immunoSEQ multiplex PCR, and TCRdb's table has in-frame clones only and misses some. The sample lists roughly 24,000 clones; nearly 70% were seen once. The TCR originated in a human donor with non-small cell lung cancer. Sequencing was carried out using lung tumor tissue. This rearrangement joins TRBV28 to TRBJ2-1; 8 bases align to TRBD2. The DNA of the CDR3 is TGTGCCAGCAGTCCCCGGACTAGCAGATACAATGAGCAGTTCTTC. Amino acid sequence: CASSPRTSRYNEQFF.